This entry concerns a single T cell receptor (beta chain). Enrollees, about 18 to 89 years old, lived in about two dozen US areas. Assignments of participants to cohorts depended upon their own reported clinical history. This CDR3 has 15 amino acids. V dropped 8 bases and J dropped 4; count of bases not matched to a gene: 9. From germline, CDR1 is MDHEN and CDR2 SYDVKM. These data come from a study of blood T cell repertoires in COVID-19. Study at large: Acute-phase and convalescent COVID-19 samples originated in the United States, Italy and Spain.

Only in-frame clones appear in the TCRdb table, and some are missing; sequencing was by immunoSEQ multiplex PCR. The sample consists of about 220,000 clones, 84% of them appearing once. The chain carries TRBV28 and TRBJ1-5, with TRBD1 identical over 9 bases. The sequence was obtained from a woman aged 40-49 years who had recovered from COVID-19. The sequencing input was PBMCs or T cells enriched from blood (not recorded which). CDR3 protein: CASHPGTGLNQPQHF. DNA of the CDR3: TGTGCCAGCCACCCGGGGACAGGGCTAAATCAGCCCCAGCATTTT.